The present T cell receptor (beta chain) was sequenced within a study of human T cells and chemical hapten exposure. Study summary: Largely, small differences in pooled library volume made per-sample TCR yields vary. General observations from the study: TCRs at high frequency, those above 1 in 1000, did not change with DPC sensitization.

This CDR3 region has 16 residues. V dropped 4 bases and J dropped 2 bases, with 18 bases sitting between them. Germline V gene data show CDR1 as DFQATT and CDR2 as SNEGSKA (reference sequence). Unfractionated whole blood served as the source for total RNA extraction. Of note for this clonotype: Its antigen is not identified.

For the library, individual cDNA molecules each received unique molecular identifiers. Original methodology: From about 20,000 to 690,000 TCRs were found per sample, with a median of about 96,000. Via MiXCR, TCRdb re-called the 5' RACE reads, giving one row per CDR3 protein. The V and J calls, along with clone size, are taken from TCRdb and not from the paper's own processing. The table lists 75,000 or so distinct CDR3 sequences, about 16% of them singletons, with approximately 7% in the top ten. The TCR originated in a female donor in good health. This chain joins TRBV20-1 and TRBJ1-5, with D possibly TRBD1 on 5 matching bases. The CDR3 DNA is TGCAGTGCTACCCAGCGAGGAAGGGGAGGCAATCAGCCCCAGCATTTT. Translated, it gives CSATQRGRGGNQPQHF.